The rows below give T cell receptor beta chains drawn from one sample of a study of T cells in Graves' hyperthyroidism and ophthalmopathy. TCRdb used MiXCR to reprocess the multiplex PCR reads, holding one entry per CDR3 protein. The data show about 500,000 distinct CDR3 sequences, approximately 17% seen once. The sequenced material came from blood. These receptor sequences come from a woman aged 18 to 35 with Graves' ophthalmopathy. Both conserved end residues are part of each CDR3. The D gene is left open where the match is weak. The size entry is marked missing in some rows and otherwise reads once, few, many or a size class.

. TRBD1 TRBJ2-3 TRBV9 TGTGCCAGCAGCGATGGGACAGGGTCCCTCCCTAGCACAGATACGCAGTATTTT CASSDGTGSLPSTDTQYF
many . TRBJ1-1 TRBV5-5 TGTGCCAGCAGCTTGGAAGACCCGGCGGCTGAAGCTTTCTTT CASSLEDPAAEAFF
many . TRBJ1-5 TRBV27 TGTGCCAGCAGCCACCGCCGGGACGGGGGGCGCGTCGGGCCATATAGCAATCAGCCCCAGCATTTT CASSHRRDGGRVGPYSNQPQHF
. TRBD1 TRBJ1-2 TRBV6-1 TGTGCCAGCGCTTCCCCCGGGACAGGGGGCGCTTTGTATGGCTACACCTTC CASASPGTGGALYGYTF
many . TRBJ2-1 TRBV6-2/TRBV6-3 TGTGCCAGCACCTCAACCTCTACGGATGAGCAGTTCTTC CASTSTSTDEQFF
few TRBD1 TRBJ1-5 TRBV6-2/TRBV6-3 TGTGCCAGCAGCAATAGCCTACAGGGGTGGTCGGATCAGCCCCAGCATTTT CASSNSLQGWSDQPQHF
. . TRBJ1-2 TRBV3-1 TGTGCCAGCAGCCAAGAGGAAGGGGAAGGCTACACCTTC CASSQEEGEGYTF
few . TRBJ1-4 TRBV7-9 TGTGCCAGCAGCTTATTAACTCCCGGGCACCAAGTCGAAAAACTGTTTTTT CASSLLTPGHQVEKLFF
few TRBD2 TRBJ2-5 TRBV9 TGTGCCAGCAGCGTAGAGAGCGGGGGGCCTCGAGAGACCCAGTACTTC CASSVESGGPRETQYF
few . TRBJ1-4 TRBV6-5 TGTGCCAGCAGTTACCGACCAATAAACGCATATAAAGCAACTAATGAAAAACTGTTTTTT CASSYRPINAYKATNEKLFF
many . TRBJ2-3 TRBV18 TGTGCCAGCTCACCGGCCTCCACAGATACGCAGTATTTT CASSPASTDTQYF
few . TRBJ2-5 TRBV6-1 TGTGCCAGCAGACCACAGGGATTTAAACAAGAGACCCAGTACTTC CASRPQGFKQETQYF
many . TRBJ1-2 TRBV7-2 TGTGCCAGCAGCTTAGGCTTTTTCCGGGCCCCAAGCTATGGCTACACCTTC CASSLGFFRAPSYGYTF
. . TRBJ2-5 TRBV19 TGTGCCAGTAGTATAGGATCCCAGTTCCAAGAGACCCAGTACTTC CASSIGSQFQETQYF
many . TRBJ2-3 TRBV28 TGTGCCAGCAGCCCAGAGACAGATACGCAGTATTTT CASSPETDTQYF
. TRBD1 TRBJ1-1 TRBV5-6 TGTGCCAGCATTCCGGGACAGGAAACAGCTTACATGAACACTGAAGCTTTCTTT CASIPGQETAYMNTEAFF
few . TRBJ2-7 TRBV7-9 TGTGCCAGCAGTCGGACTGAGACACTGAGCTCCTACGAGCAGTACTTC CASSRTETLSSYEQYF
few . TRBJ2-7 TRBV7-8 TGTGCCAGCAGCCCTGGCCGCGGACCGGTAGAGCAGTACTTC CASSPGRGPVEQYF
. . TRBJ2-7 TRBV13 TGTGCCAGCAGCGTAGGGGGGGATTCCTACGAGCAGTACTTC CASSVGGDSYEQYF
. . TRBJ1-5 TRBV7-9 TGTGCCAGCAGCTTAGCGGGGGGCCCCAATCAGCCCCAGCATTTT CASSLAGGPNQPQHF
few TRBD1 TRBJ2-1 TRBV4-2 TGTGCCAGCAGCTTGGACAGGGGGTTTAACAATGAGCAGTTCTTC CASSLDRGFNNEQFF
few . TRBJ1-2 TRBV7-9 TGTGCCAGCAGCTTCGAAGGGGACTATGGCTACACCTTC CASSFEGDYGYTF
once . TRBJ1-4 TRBV9 TGTGCCAGCAGCGTGGGGGGAGCAACTAATGAAAAACTGTCTTTT CASSVGGATNEKLSF
. TRBD1 TRBJ2-2 TRBV27 TGTGCCAGCAGTTTACGGGGGACAGGGGGTATCGCCGGGGAGCTGTTTTTT CASSLRGTGGIAGELFF
. . TRBJ2-7 TRBV4-1 TGCGCCAGCAGCCAAGATGGGGCGACCTACGAGCAGTACTTC CASSQDGATYEQYF
many TRBD1 TRBJ1-1 TRBV12-3/TRBV12-4 TGTGCCAGCAGCTTGGCGGGGCAGGGGGCAACTGAAGCTTTCTTT CASSLAGQGATEAFF
many . TRBJ2-1 TRBV7-2 TGTGCCAGCAGCTTAAGGGGGGCCGCGTTGTACAATGAGCAGTTCTTC CASSLRGAALYNEQFF
. . TRBJ2-7 TRBV6-1 TGTGCCAGCAGCCGGTCCGGGCCAGGGGAAATTCTATACGAGCAGTACTTC CASSRSGPGEILYEQYF
few . TRBJ2-1 TRBV2 TGTGCCAGCAGAGGCGACTTGTCGTACAATGAGCAGTTCTTC CASRGDLSYNEQFF
. . TRBJ1-2 TRBV20-1 TGCAGTGCTAACCGAGAGCAAAGGGCCGGGGGCTACACCTTC CSANREQRAGGYTF
many . TRBJ1-1 TRBV5-1 TGCGCCAGCAGCTTGACTCCGGGGAACACTGAAGCTTTCTTT CASSLTPGNTEAFF
many . TRBJ2-7 TRBV3-1 TGTGCCAGCAGCCAAGATGATCTGCGGGGTTACGAGCAGTACTTC CASSQDDLRGYEQYF
few TRBD2 TRBJ2-7 TRBV4-3 TGCGCCAGCAGCCAAGACGCGGGGGGGGCCTACGAGCAGTACTTC CASSQDAGGAYEQYF
. TRBD1 TRBJ2-2 TRBV19 TGTGCCAGTGACAGGGGACCGAACACCGGGGAGCTGTTTTTT CASDRGPNTGELFF
few . TRBJ1-3 TRBV27 TGTGCCAGCAGTTCCCGGCCGAACTCTGGAAACACCATATATTTT CASSSRPNSGNTIYF
few TRBD1 TRBJ2-2 TRBV2 TGTGCCAGCAGTGAACGGGGACAGTCGAACACCGGGGAGCTGTTTTTT CASSERGQSNTGELFF
many . TRBJ2-1 TRBV27 TGTGCCAGCAGTTCCTTAGACTCCTACAATGAGCAGTTCTTC CASSSLDSYNEQFF
. TRBD2 TRBJ2-1 TRBV20-1 TGCAGTGCCGGACTAGCGGGAGACCGTGAGCAGTTCTTC CSAGLAGDREQFF
. TRBD2 TRBJ2-7 TRBV11-1 TGTGCCAGCAGCTTAGCGGGACTACCGAGCTCCTACGAGCAGTACTTC CASSLAGLPSSYEQYF
. TRBD2 TRBJ2-3 TRBV6-4 TGTGCCAGCAGTGACTCGACTAGCGGGGGTGTAGATACGCAGTATTTT CASSDSTSGGVDTQYF
few . TRBJ2-3 TRBV7-3 TGTGCCAGCAGCTTGTCACCTCCCGGCCTAGATACGCAGTATTTT CASSLSPPGLDTQYF
. . TRBJ2-7 TRBV20-1 TGCAGTGCCTCGGGAAGGGTTAGCGGCCCATCCTACGAGCAGTGCTTC CSASGRVSGPSYEQCF
few . TRBJ2-1 TRBV20-1 TGCAGTGCTAGAGATTTCCGGGGGCCCTCCTACAATGAGCAGTTCTTC CSARDFRGPSYNEQFF
. . TRBJ1-3 TRBV6-1 TGTGCCAGCAGTGAAGGTGGCGGTGGAACCACCATATATTTT CASSEGGGGTTIYF
many . TRBJ1-2 TRBV5-6 TGTGCCAGCAGCTTGGAGGGGGTACCAAGCTATGGCTACACCTTC CASSLEGVPSYGYTF
few . TRBJ2-7 TRBV4-2 TGTGCCAGCAGCCAAGAGGGGACCACTCCCTACGAGCAGTACTTC CASSQEGTTPYEQYF
medium-sized TRBD1 TRBJ2-7 TRBV30 TGTGCCTGGACCCCCGGGACAGGGGACTACGAGCAGTACTTC CAWTPGTGDYEQYF
. . TRBJ1-1 TRBV5-1 TGCGCCAGCAGCTCGAGCGGGGCGAACACTGAAGCTTTCTTT CASSSSGANTEAFF
many . TRBJ1-1 TRBV20-1 TGCAGTGCTAGAGATTTTCTAGGGATGATGGACACTGAAGCTTTCTTT CSARDFLGMMDTEAFF
few . TRBJ1-4 TRBV18 TGTGCCAGCTCACTCAGGACAGTTGCAACTAATGAAAAACTGTTTTTT CASSLRTVATNEKLFF
. TRBD1 TRBJ1-5 TRBV12-3/TRBV12-4 TGTGCCAGCAGTTTTGTTGGGACAGGAATTGCAAGCAATCAGCCCCAGCATTTT CASSFVGTGIASNQPQHF
many . TRBJ1-1 TRBV27 TGTGCCAGCAGTATCGGGACGGACACCATGAACACTGAAGCTTTCTTT CASSIGTDTMNTEAFF
. TRBD1 TRBJ2-1 TRBV9 TGTGCCAGCAGCGTAGCCGACAGGGGAAATGAGCAGTTCTTC CASSVADRGNEQFF
few . TRBJ1-2 TRBV7-9 TGTGCCAGCAGCTTAGTAACGGGCGACACCTTC CASSLVTGDTF
few TRBD1 TRBJ2-3 TRBV20-1 TGCAGTGCGGGACAGGGGCGCAGGACAGGAAGCACAGATACGCAGTATTTT CSAGQGRRTGSTDTQYF
few . TRBJ2-2 TRBV5-1 TGCGCCAGCAGCTTCACAGGGATGTCTGTGCGGGACACCGGGGAGCTGTTTTTT CASSFTGMSVRDTGELFF
many TRBD1 TRBJ2-5 TRBV6-1 TGTGCCAGCAGTCCTACAGGGGTTCCCCAGTACTTC CASSPTGVPQYF
many TRBD2 TRBJ2-7 TRBV2 TGTGCCAGCAGGGTAGCGGGAGGTCTCTATTACGAGCAGTACTTC CASRVAGGLYYEQYF
. TRBD1 TRBJ1-6 TRBV27 TGTGCCAGCAGGCCAGGGACAGCAACTATGAATTCACCCCTCCACTTT CASRPGTATMNSPLHF
many TRBD1 TRBJ2-5 TRBV6-1 TGTGCCAGCAGCCACAGGACAGGGCCAACAAGAGAGACCCAGTACTTC CASSHRTGPTRETQYF